This T cell receptor (beta chain) comes out of a study of T cell responses to AZD1222 COVID-19 vaccine. Germline V gene sequence: CDR1 GTSNPN, CDR2 SVGIG (reference sequence). The CDR3 runs 14 residues. Trimming cost V 5 bases and J 7 bases; bases outside gene matches: 8. The method was immunoSEQ multiplex PCR; TCRdb's version includes in-frame clones alone and lacks a portion of them. The repertoire holds some 200,000 clones, more than 75% seen once, with roughly 27% in the top ten. This clone was found a few times. The J gene is TRBJ1-4, the V gene TRBV30; TRBD1 matches 9 bases. Material: peripheral blood, obtained 28 days after the second AZD1222 dose. This clonotype was sampled from an adult who received the AZD1222 COVID-19 vaccine. The CDR3 DNA is TGTGCCTGGCGGGACAGGGTGCTGGGTGAAAAACTGTTTTTT. It translates to CAWRDRVLGEKLFF.